These 21 T cell receptor beta chains came from one sample sequenced in a study of T cell clonality in common variable immunodeficiency. Repertoires were generated with immunoSEQ multiplex PCR, while TCRdb's copy carries only in-frame clones and drops some. This sample has roughly 32,000 clones, each found more than once. Sample: peripheral blood mononuclear cells. All receptors derive from a person aged 18 to 75 in good health.

There are many counts of this clone. The read falls 3 residues short of the CDR3 end, and the missing part is taken from the germline J gene. This sequence joins TRBV7-3 and TRBJ2-6, with D maybe TRBD1 (9 bases). The V end lost 8 bases, the J end lost 2 bases, and 22 bases lay between the germline ends. The CDR3 totals 18 residues. Germline V gives CDR1 SGHTA, CDR2 FQGTGA. The CDR3 sequence is CASLREGQGFPGANVLTF. Incomplete CDR3 DNA: TGTGCCAGCCTCCGGGAGGGACAGGGTTTCCCTGGGGCCAACGTC.

Many counts were recorded for this clone. The read ends 3 residues before the CDR3 terminus; that terminus is restored from the germline J gene. The chain couples TRBV5-4 to TRBJ2-2; TRBD1 matches 7 bases. This CDR3 is built from 15 residues. Trimming at V came to 2 bases and at J to 4 bases, leaving 5 bases not matched to a gene. The germline V gene encodes CDR1 SGHNT and CDR2 YYREEE (reference sequence). The DNA read from the CDR3 is TGTGCCAGCAGCTTCGGACAGGCCCTCACCGGGGAG. Residues: CASSFGQALTGE. The full CDR3 protein is CASSFGQALTGELFF.

The sample holds many counts of this clone. The missing CDR3 end, 3 residues past where the read stops, is filled in from the germline J gene. The chain uses TRBV12-5 and TRBJ2-3; tentatively, D is TRBD1 (6 bases). The germline V gene encodes CDR1 LGHNT and CDR2 FRNRAP. The CDR3 spans 13 residues. The V and J ends lost 3 bases and 6 bases respectively, with 10 bases between them. The CDR3 here is CASGFNQGDTQYF. The part of the CDR3 DNA that was read is TGTGCTAGTGGTTTTAATCAGGGGGATACG.

This clone was detected many times. The missing CDR3 end, 3 residues past where the read stops, is filled in from the germline J gene. V and J are TRBV30 and TRBJ2-5; D is uncertain. Trimming removed 4 bases at V and 5 bases at J, with 14 bases between. The CDR3 spans 13 residues. Per germline, CDR1 GTSNPN and CDR2 SVGIG (reference sequence). CDR3 residues: CAWNDQVWETQYF. The CDR3 bases that were read are TGTGCCTGGAACGACCAGGTGTGGGAGACC.

This clone was seen at least ten times. The read gets to within 3 residues of the CDR3 end, and the germline J gene fills in the rest. This chain links TRBV5-6 with TRBJ2-1; 11 bases are shared with TRBD2. With V trimmed by 6 bases and J by 4 bases, 6 bases remained unmatched. Germline V gene data show CDR1 as SGHDT and CDR2 as YYEEEE. CDR3 length: 15 amino acids. This CDR3 is CASTITSGSYNEQFF. CDR3 DNA, as far as it was read: TGTGCCAGCACAATCACTAGCGGGAGTTACAATGAG. Combining the CDR3 with reference TRBV5-6 and TRBJ2-1 gives the whole variable domain DAGVTQSPTHLIKTRGQQVTLRCSPKSGHDTVSWYQQALGQGPQFIFQYYEEEERQRGNFPDRFSGHQFPNYSSELNVNALLLGDSALYLCASTITSGSYNEQFFGPGTRLTVL.

The sample holds many counts of this clone. The read halts 3 residues ahead of the CDR3 end, with the missing end drawn from the germline J gene. The gene calls are TRBV6-2 or TRBV6-3 and TRBJ2-1; D gene unclear. CDR1 is MNHEY, CDR2 SVGEGT, per germline. The CDR3 consists of 12 residues. Trimming removed 7 bases from V and 6 bases from J, with 10 bases in between. The CDR3 sequence is CASTPSRNEQFF. The CDR3 DNA, read in part, is TGTGCCAGCACCCCCTCCCGCAATGAG.

This clone was seen many times. Sequencing ends 3 residues short of the CDR3 end; the germline J gene provides the rest. The V and J genes are TRBV5-1 and TRBJ2-3; D is uncertain. The V and J ends lost 3 bases and 0 bases respectively, with 8 bases between them. The CDR3 is 14 residues long. CDR1 SGHRS and CDR2 YFSETQ come from the germline V gene. CDR3 residues: CASSSATSTDTQYF. The CDR3 bases that were read are TGCGCCAGCAGCTCGGCGACTAGCACAGATACG.

Note on this clone: The CDR3 extends 3 residues past the end of the read, so its final part is completed from the germline J gene. V gene TRBV18 combines with J gene TRBJ2-2, with 7 bases aligning to TRBD1. CDR3 size: 16 residues. Germline CDR1 and CDR2: KGHSH and LQKENI. CDR3 DNA (partial): TGTGCCAGCTCACCAATGGACAGGACACTGAATGAAAAG. This sequence encodes CASSPMDRTLNEK. The CDR3 in full is CASSPMDRTLNEKLFF.

Many counts were recorded for this clone. The read halts 3 residues ahead of the CDR3 end, with the missing end drawn from the germline J gene. The genes are TRBV18 and TRBJ2-7; D may be TRBD2 (6 bases). The CDR3 sequence is 14 residues long. The V end was cut by 4 bases, the J end by 3 bases, with 13 bases between. The V gene's germline CDR1 is KGHSH and CDR2 LQKENI. The CDR3 DNA, read in part, is TGTGCCAGCTCACACGGGACTGATTTCTACGAG. As protein: CASSHGTDFYE. The CDR3, in full, reads CASSHGTDFYEQYF.

This clone was seen ten or more times. The observed sequence ends 3 residues before the CDR3 terminus, with the missing tail filled in from the germline J gene. V gene TRBV19 combines with J gene TRBJ2-3; 7 bases align to TRBD2. The germline V gene encodes CDR1 LNHDA and CDR2 SQIVND (reference sequence). V lost 1 base and J lost 2; bases outside the gene matches: 3. This CDR3 contains 15 residues. CDR3 DNA, as far as it was read: TGTGCCAGTAGTATAGGAGCGGGGACCACAGATACG. It translates to CASSIGAGTTDT. The complete CDR3 protein is CASSIGAGTTDTQYF. Full variable domain (missing parts from reference TRBV19 and TRBJ2-3): DGGITQSPKYLFRKEGQNVTLSCEQNLNHDAMYWYRQDPGQGLRLIYYSQIVNDFQKGDIAEGYSVSREKKESFPLTVTSAQKNPTAFYLCASSIGAGTTDTQYFGPGTRLTVL.

This clone was counted a few times. The read ends 3 residues early relative to the CDR3; the germline J gene fills the gap. The chain employs TRBV19 and TRBJ1-2, with D perhaps TRBD1 (5 bases). Germline V gene sequence: CDR1 LNHDA, CDR2 SQIVND (reference sequence). The CDR3 contains 15 residues. The sequenced part of the CDR3 DNA is TGTGCCAGTAGTACGCCGCGGGGGGTCTTGCACGAC. This codes for CASSTPRGVLHD. The whole CDR3 sequence reads CASSTPRGVLHDYTF.

In its sample, this clone was seen many times. The DNA ends 3 residues before the CDR3 does, and the rest of the CDR3 is filled in from the germline J gene. The V gene is TRBV19, the J gene TRBJ1-5; tentative D call: TRBD1 (5 bases). Germline assignment: CDR1 LNHDA and CDR2 SQIVND (reference sequence). Trimming stripped 7 bases from V and 7 bases from J, with 14 bases between. CDR3 size: 13 residues. The CDR3 loop is CASTGEGWQPQHF. CDR3 DNA, as far as it was read: TGTGCCAGTACTGGGGAGGGGTGGCAGCCC. The complete variable domain, with remaining parts taken from reference TRBV19 and TRBJ1-5, reads DGGITQSPKYLFRKEGQNVTLSCEQNLNHDAMYWYRQDPGQGLRLIYYSQIVNDFQKGDIAEGYSVSREKKESFPLTVTSAQKNPTAFYLCASTGEGWQPQHFGDGTRLSIL.

This clone showed up many times. The sequenced fragment ends 3 residues before the CDR3 boundary, so the rest is inferred from the germline J gene. V is TRBV10-3 and J is TRBJ2-5, with D perhaps TRBD2 (5 bases). Looked up from germline, CDR1 is ENHRY and CDR2 is SYGVKD. Trimming cost V 10 bases and J 5 bases, with 17 bases left between them. The CDR3 runs to 13 residues. CDR3 DNA, as far as it was read: TGTGCCACCAGCTCTAGCCCCCGGGAGACC. Translated, it gives CATSSSPRET. From start to end, the CDR3 is CATSSSPRETQYF.

This clone turned up a few times. The CDR3 goes on 3 residues after the read ends, and that part is filled in from the germline J gene. V is TRBV18 and J is TRBJ1-1, with 7 bases matching TRBD1. This CDR3 spans 15 amino acids. Per the germline V gene, CDR1 is KGHSH and CDR2 is LQKENI. CDR3 residues: CASSSGQPPTETAFF. CDR3 bases read: TGTGCCAGCTCATCGGGACAGCCTCCAACCGAGACA.

A remark on this clone: With the read ending 3 residues before the CDR3 end, the germline J gene is used to fill in that end. The rearrangement uses TRBV30 and TRBJ1-1; the D gene is possibly TRBD1 (5 bases). The CDR3 length is 10 residues. Germline loops: CDR1 GTSNPN, CDR2 SVGIG (reference sequence). CDR3 bases read: TGTGCCTGGGGGGGGAAGACA. Its protein is CAWGGKT. The full CDR3 sequence reads CAWGGKTAFF.

This clone was detected ten times or more. Read sequence stops 3 residues before the CDR3 end, and the germline J gene provides the missing end. J is TRBJ2-1 and V is TRBV6-1; the match to TRBD2 covers 8 bases. The germline V gene encodes CDR1 MNHNS and CDR2 SASEGT. J lost 3 bases, V lost 1 base, and 11 bases had no gene match. This CDR3 spans 18 amino acids. CDR3 residues: CASSEEAGALRVYNEQFF. The sequenced part of the CDR3 DNA is TGTGCCAGCAGTGAAGAAGCGGGAGCCCTCAGGGTCTACAATGAG.

This clone was counted only a few times. The CDR3 spells CASLGGKAEAFF. The CDR3 bases that were read are TGTGCCAGCTTAGGGGGCAAGGCTGAA. The chain uses TRBV2 and TRBJ1-1; 7 nucleotides line up with TRBD1. The observed sequence ends 3 residues before the CDR3 terminus, with the missing tail filled in from the germline J gene. The germline gives CDR1 SNHLY, CDR2 FYNNEI. The V and J ends lost 8 bases and 6 bases, in that order; junction bases with no gene match: 6. The CDR3 consists of 12 residues.

Ten or more counts support this clone. The read gets to within 3 residues of the CDR3 end, and the germline J gene fills in the rest. This rearrangement joins TRBV20-1 to TRBJ2-1; 10 bases fit TRBD2. This CDR3 has 15 residues. Germline V gene data show CDR1 as DFQATT and CDR2 as SNEGSKA (reference sequence). J gave up 6 bases and V 5 bases, and 10 bases lay outside the gene matches. CDR3 protein: CSAAPASSGSNEQFF. The covered CDR3 bases are TGCAGTGCTGCCCCGGCGTCTAGCGGGAGCAATGAG.

This clone was recorded many times. The read falls 3 residues short of the CDR3 end, and the missing part is taken from the germline J gene. This sequence joins TRBV6-2 or TRBV6-3 and TRBJ1-1; D may be TRBD1 (6 bases). The V gene lost 4 bases and the J gene lost 0 bases, with 15 bases spanning the gap. This CDR3 comprises 16 residues. The germline V gene encodes CDR1 MNHEY and CDR2 SVGEGT. The CDR3 bases that were read are TGTGCCAGCAGTTCCCACGGGACACACATGAACACTGAA. This sequence encodes CASSSHGTHMNTE. The complete CDR3 protein is CASSSHGTHMNTEAFF.

This clone was picked up many times. With the read ending 3 residues before the CDR3 end, the germline J gene is used to fill in that end. The gene calls are TRBV20-1 and TRBJ2-7; 11 nucleotides agree with TRBD2. The ends lost 0 bases at V and 4 bases at J; junction bases unmatched: 5. Germline values: CDR1 DFQATT, CDR2 SNEGSKA (reference sequence). The CDR3 loop spans 15 amino acids. The CDR3 sequence: CSARDLLAGEYEQYF. CDR3 DNA (partial): TGCAGTGCTAGAGATCTACTAGCGGGAGAATACGAG.

This clone has just a few counts. The CDR3 reads CAQTGGNEKLFF. The sequenced CDR3 bases are TGTGCCCAAACAGGGGGTAATGAAAAG. This chain connects TRBV30 to TRBJ2-2; TRBD1 agrees at 8 bases. The read terminates 3 residues ahead of where the CDR3 ends, so the germline J gene completes it. Germline V CDR1 and CDR2: GTSNPN, SVGIG (reference sequence). The CDR3 loop spans 12 amino acids.